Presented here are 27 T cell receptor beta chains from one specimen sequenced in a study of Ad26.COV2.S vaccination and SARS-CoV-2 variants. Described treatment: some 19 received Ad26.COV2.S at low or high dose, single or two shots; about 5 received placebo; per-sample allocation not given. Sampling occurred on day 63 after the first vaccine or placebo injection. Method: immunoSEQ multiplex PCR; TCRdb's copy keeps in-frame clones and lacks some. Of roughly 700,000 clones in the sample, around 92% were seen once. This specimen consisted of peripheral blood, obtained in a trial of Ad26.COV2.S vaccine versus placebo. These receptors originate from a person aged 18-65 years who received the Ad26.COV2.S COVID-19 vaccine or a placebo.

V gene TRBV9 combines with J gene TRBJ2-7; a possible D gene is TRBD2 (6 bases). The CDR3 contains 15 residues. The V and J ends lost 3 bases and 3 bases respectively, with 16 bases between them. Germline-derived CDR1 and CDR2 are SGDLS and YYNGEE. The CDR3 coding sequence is TGTGCCAGCAGCGCAACCGGGACTCCCCACTACGAGCAGTACTTC. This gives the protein CASSATGTPHYEQYF.

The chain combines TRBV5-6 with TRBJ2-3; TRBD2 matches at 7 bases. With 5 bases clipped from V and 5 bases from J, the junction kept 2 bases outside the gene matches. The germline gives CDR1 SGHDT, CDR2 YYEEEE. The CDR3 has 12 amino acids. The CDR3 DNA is TGTGCCAGCAGGGGCGGGGGAGATACGCAGTATTTT. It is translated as CASRGGGDTQYF.

The CDR3 spells CASSQVKGVDGELFF. The CDR3, as DNA: TGCGCCAGCAGCCAAGTGAAAGGGGTCGACGGGGAGCTGTTTTTT. The V and J genes are TRBV4-1 and TRBJ2-2; D might be TRBD1 (5 bases). Germline V gene sequence: CDR1 MGHRA, CDR2 YSYEKL. The CDR3 loop spans 15 amino acids. Trimming took 1 base from V and 7 from J, leaving 13 bases between them.

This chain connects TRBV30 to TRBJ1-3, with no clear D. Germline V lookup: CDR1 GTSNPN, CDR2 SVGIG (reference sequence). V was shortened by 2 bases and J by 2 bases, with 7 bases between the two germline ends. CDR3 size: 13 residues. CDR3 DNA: TGTGCCTGGAGTCAAATAACTGGAAACACCATATATTTT. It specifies CAWSQITGNTIYF.

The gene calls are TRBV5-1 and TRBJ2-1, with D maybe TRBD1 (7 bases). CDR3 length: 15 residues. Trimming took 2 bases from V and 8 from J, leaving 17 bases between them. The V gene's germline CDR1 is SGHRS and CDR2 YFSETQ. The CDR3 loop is CASSLRALRGDEQFF. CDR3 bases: TGCGCCAGCAGCTTACGGGCCCTCAGGGGGGATGAGCAGTTCTTC.

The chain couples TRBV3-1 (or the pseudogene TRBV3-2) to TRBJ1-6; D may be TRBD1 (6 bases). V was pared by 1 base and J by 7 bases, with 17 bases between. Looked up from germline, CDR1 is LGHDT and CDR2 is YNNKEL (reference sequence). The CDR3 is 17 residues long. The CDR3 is CASSQGGRRGTNSPLHF. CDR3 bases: TGTGCCAGCAGCCAAGGTGGGAGACGGGGGACAAATTCACCCCTCCACTTT.

The CDR3 spells CASSDTGLTEAFF. As DNA, the CDR3 is TGTGCCAGTAGCGACACGGGACTGACTGAAGCTTTCTTT. The chain couples TRBV19 to TRBJ1-1; a weak D match, TRBD1 (5 bases). There are 13 residues in the CDR3. The V end was cut by 6 bases, the J end by 5 bases, with 13 bases between. Germline CDR1 reads LNHDA; CDR2 reads SQIVND (reference sequence).

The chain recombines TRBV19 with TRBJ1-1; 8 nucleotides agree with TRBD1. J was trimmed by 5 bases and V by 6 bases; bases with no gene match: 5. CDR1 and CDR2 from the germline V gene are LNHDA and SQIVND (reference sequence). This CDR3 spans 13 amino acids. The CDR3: CASRTGGKTEAFF. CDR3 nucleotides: TGTGCCAGTAGAACAGGGGGAAAAACTGAAGCTTTCTTT.

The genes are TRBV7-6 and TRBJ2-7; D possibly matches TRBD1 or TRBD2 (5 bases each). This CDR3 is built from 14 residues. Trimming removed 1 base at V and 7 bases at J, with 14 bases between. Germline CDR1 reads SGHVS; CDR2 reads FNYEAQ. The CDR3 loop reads CASSLVGGMAEQYF. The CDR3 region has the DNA TGTGCCAGCAGCTTAGTTGGGGGTATGGCAGAGCAGTACTTC.

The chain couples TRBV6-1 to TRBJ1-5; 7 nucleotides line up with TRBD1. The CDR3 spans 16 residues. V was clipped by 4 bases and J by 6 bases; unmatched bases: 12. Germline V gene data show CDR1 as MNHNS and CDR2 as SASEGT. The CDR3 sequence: CASSGTQGVARQPQHF. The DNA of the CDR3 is TGTGCCAGCAGTGGGACTCAGGGGGTCGCGCGTCAGCCCCAGCATTTT.

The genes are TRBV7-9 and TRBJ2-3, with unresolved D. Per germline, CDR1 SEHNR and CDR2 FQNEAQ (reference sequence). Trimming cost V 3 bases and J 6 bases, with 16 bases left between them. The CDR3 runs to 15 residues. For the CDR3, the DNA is TGTGCCAGCAGCTTTCCACACGGGCCCATGGATACGCAGTATTTT. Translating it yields CASSFPHGPMDTQYF.

CDR3 nucleotides: TGTGCCACAGGGACAGGGGACTATGGCTACACCTTC. This translates into CATGTGDYGYTF. The J gene is TRBJ1-2, the V gene TRBV6-5, with TRBD1 matching 10 bases. The CDR3 runs 12 residues. V was clipped by 10 bases and J by 3 bases; unmatched bases: 2. Germline V CDR1 and CDR2: MNHEY, SVGAGI.

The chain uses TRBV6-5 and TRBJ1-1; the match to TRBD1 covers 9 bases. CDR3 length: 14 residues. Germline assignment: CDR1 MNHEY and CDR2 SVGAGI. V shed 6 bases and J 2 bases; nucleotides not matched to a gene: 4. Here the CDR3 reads CASRKDRGNTEAFF. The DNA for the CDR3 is TGTGCCAGCAGAAAGGACAGGGGAAACACTGAAGCTTTCTTT.

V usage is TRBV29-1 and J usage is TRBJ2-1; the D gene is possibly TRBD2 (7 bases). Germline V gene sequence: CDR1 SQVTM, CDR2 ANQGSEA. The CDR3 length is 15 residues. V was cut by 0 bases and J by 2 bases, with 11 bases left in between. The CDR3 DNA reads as TGCAGCGTTGAAGAAGTGCGGGGGCCCTACAATGAGCAGTTCTTC. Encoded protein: CSVEEVRGPYNEQFF.

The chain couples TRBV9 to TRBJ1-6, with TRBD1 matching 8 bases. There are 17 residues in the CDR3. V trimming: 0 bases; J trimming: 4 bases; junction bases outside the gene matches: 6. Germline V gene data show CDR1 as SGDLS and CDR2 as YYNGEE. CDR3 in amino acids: CASSVGGQGAYNSPLHF. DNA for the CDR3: TGTGCCAGCAGCGTAGGAGGACAGGGAGCGTATAATTCACCCCTCCACTTT.

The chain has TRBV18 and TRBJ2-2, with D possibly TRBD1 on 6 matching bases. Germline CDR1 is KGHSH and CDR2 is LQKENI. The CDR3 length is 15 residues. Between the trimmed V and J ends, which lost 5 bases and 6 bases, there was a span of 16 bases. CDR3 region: CASSDRTGPAGELFF. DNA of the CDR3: TGTGCCAGCTCAGACCGCACAGGGCCGGCCGGGGAGCTGTTTTTT.

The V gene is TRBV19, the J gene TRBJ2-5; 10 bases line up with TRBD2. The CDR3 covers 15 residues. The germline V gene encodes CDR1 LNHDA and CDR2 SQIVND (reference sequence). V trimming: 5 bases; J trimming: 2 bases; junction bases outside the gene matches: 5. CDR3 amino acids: CASSSLAGRQETQYF. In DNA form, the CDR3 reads TGTGCCAGTAGTTCACTAGCGGGGCGGCAAGAGACCCAGTACTTC.

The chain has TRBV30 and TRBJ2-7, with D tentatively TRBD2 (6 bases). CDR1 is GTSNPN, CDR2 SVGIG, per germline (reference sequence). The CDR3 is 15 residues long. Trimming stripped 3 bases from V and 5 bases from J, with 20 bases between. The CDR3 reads CAWRQRDSVSHEQYF. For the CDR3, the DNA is TGTGCCTGGAGACAACGGGACTCCGTAAGTCACGAGCAGTACTTC.

In DNA form, the CDR3 reads TGTGCCAGCAGGATCAGGGAGTGGACTGAAGCTTTCTTT. Translation gives CASRIREWTEAFF. The chain carries TRBV6-5 and TRBJ1-1, with D tentatively TRBD1 (5 bases). V lost 6 bases and J lost 5, with 13 bases in between. There are 13 residues in the CDR3. Germline values: CDR1 MNHEY, CDR2 SVGAGI.

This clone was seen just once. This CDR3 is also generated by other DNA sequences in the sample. The CDR3 region is CASSYSGTSTDTQYF. The CDR3 DNA reads TGTGCCAGCAGTTACTCGGGCACGAGCACAGATACGCAGTATTTT. The chain joins TRBV6-5 to TRBJ2-3; no definite D call. Trimming took off 0 bases at V and 0 bases at J, with 7 bases between the two ends. Germline CDR1 and CDR2: MNHEY and SVGAGI. The length of the CDR3 is 15 residues.

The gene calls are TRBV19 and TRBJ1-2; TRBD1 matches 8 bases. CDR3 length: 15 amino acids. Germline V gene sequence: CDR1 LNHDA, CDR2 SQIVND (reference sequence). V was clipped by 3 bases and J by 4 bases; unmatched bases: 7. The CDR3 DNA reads TGTGCCAGTAGTATGTGGACAGGGAGATCCTATGGCTACACCTTC. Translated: CASSMWTGRSYGYTF.

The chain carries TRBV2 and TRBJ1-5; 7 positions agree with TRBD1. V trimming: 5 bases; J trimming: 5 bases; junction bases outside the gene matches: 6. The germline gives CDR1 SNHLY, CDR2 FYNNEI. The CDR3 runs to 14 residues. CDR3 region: CASSFQGVYQPQHF. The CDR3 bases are TGTGCCAGCAGTTTCCAGGGGGTGTATCAGCCCCAGCATTTT.

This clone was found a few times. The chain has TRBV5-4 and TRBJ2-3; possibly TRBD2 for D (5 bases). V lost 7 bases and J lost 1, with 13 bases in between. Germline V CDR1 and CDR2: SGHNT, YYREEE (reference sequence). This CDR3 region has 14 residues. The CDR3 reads CASEDLGGTDTQYF. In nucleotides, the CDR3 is TGTGCCAGCGAGGACTTGGGCGGCACAGATACGCAGTATTTT.

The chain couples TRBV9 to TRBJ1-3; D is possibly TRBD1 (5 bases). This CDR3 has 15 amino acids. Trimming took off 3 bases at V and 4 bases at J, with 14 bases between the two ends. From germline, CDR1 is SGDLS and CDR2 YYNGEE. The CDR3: CASSGDSLMGNTIYF. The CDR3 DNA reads TGTGCCAGCAGCGGTGACAGTCTGATGGGAAACACCATATATTTT. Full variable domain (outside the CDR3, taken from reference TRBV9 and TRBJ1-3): DSGVTQTPKHLITATGQRVTLRCSPRSGDLSVYWYQQSLDQGLQFLIQYYNGEERAKGNILERFSAQQFPDLHSELNLSSLELGDSALYFCASSGDSLMGNTIYFGEGSWLTVV.

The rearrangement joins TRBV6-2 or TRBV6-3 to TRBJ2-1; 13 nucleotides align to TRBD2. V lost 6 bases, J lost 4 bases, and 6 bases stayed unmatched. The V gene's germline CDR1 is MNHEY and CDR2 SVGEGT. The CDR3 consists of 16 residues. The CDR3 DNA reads TGTGCCAGCAGCGGGGGACTAGCGGGAAGGTACAATGAGCAGTTCTTC. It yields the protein CASSGGLAGRYNEQFF.

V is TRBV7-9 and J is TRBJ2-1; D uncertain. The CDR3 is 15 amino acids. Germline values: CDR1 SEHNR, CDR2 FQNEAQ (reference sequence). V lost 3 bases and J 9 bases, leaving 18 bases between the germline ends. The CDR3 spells CASSFSGVLPVEQFF. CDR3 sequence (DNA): TGTGCCAGCAGCTTCTCAGGAGTTCTGCCGGTTGAGCAGTTCTTC.

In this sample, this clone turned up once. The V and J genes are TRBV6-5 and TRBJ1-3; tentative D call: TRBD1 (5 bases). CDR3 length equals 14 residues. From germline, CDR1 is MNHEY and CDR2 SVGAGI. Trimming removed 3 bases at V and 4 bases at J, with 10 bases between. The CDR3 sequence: CASSYLGLGNTIYF. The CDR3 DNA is TGTGCCAGCAGTTATCTGGGACTGGGAAACACCATATATTTT.